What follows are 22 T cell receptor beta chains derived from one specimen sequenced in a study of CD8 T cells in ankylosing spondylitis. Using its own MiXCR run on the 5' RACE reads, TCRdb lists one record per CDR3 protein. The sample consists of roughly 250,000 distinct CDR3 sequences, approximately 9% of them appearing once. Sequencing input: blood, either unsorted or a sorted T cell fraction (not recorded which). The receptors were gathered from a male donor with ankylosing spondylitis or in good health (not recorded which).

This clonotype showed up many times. For the CDR3, the DNA is TGTGCCAGCAGCTTCTCCGGGACAGGAACCCAAGAGACCCAGTACTTC. Protein product: CASSFSGTGTQETQYF. The V gene is TRBV7-6, the J gene TRBJ2-5, with 8 bases fitting TRBD1. V gave up 3 bases and J gave up 1 base; unmatched junction bases: 7. The CDR3 is 16 amino acids. Germline values: CDR1 SGHVS, CDR2 FNYEAQ. The full variable domain, with the rest looked up from reference TRBV7-6 and TRBJ2-5, is GAGVSQSPRYKVTKRGQDVALRCDPISGHVSLYWYRQALGQGPEFLTYFNYEAQQDKSGLPNDRFSAERPEGSISTLTIQRTEQRDSAMYRCASSFSGTGTQETQYFGPGTRLLVL.

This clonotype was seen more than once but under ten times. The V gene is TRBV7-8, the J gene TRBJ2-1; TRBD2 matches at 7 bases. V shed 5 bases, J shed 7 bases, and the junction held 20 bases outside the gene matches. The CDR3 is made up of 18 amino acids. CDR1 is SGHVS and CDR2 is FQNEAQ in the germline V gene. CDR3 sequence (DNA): TGTGCCAGCAGCCCCCGGGAAGTGCGGGAGCTTATAGGAAATGAGCAGTTCTTC. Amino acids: CASSPREVRELIGNEQFF.

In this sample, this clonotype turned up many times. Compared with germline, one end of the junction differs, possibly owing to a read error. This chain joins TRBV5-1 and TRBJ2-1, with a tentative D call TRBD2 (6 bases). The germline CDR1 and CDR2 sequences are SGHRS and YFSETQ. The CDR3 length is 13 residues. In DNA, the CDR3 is TGCGCCAGCAGCTTACCTTCTGAGAGGAGGGCGGGATTC. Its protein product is CASSLPSERRAGF.

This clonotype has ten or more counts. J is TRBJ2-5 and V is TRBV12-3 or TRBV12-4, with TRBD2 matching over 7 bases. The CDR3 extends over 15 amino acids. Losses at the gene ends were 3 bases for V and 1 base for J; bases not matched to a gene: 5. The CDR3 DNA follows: TGTGCCAGCAGTTTCGGGGGAGGGACCCAAGAGACCCAGTACTTC. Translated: CASSFGGGTQETQYF.

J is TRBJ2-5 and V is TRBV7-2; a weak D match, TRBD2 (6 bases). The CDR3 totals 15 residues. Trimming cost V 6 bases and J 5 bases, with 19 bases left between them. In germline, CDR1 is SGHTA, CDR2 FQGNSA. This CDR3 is CASSPKFGGTETQYF. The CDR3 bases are TGTGCCAGCAGTCCAAAATTCGGAGGGACTGAGACCCAGTACTTC.

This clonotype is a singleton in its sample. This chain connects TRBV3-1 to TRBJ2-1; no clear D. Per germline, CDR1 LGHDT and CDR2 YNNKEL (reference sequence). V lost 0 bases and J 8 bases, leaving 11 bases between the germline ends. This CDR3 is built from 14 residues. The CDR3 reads CASSQEALWDEQFF. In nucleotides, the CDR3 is TGTGCCAGCAGCCAAGAGGCTCTCTGGGATGAGCAGTTCTTC.

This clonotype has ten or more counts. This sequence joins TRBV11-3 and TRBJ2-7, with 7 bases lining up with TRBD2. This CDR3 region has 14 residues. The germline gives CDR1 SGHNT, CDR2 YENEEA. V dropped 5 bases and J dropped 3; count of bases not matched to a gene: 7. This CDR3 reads CASSPRDYIYEQYF. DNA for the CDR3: TGTGCCAGCAGCCCCCGGGACTACATCTACGAGCAGTACTTC.

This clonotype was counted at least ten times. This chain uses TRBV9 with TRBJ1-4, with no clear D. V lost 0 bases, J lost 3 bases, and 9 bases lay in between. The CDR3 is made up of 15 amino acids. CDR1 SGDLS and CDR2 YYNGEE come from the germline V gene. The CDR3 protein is CASSVGGQPNEKLFF. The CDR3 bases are TGTGCCAGCAGCGTAGGAGGGCAGCCTAATGAAAAACTGTTTTTT.

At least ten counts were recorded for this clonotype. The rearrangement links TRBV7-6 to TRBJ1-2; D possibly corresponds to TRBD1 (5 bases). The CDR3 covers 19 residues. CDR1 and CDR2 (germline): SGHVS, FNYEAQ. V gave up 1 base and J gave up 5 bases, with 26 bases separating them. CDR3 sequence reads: CASSLEAGTSSRGTYGYTF. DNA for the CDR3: TGTGCCAGCAGCTTAGAAGCGGGGACTTCCAGCCGGGGGACTTATGGCTACACCTTC.

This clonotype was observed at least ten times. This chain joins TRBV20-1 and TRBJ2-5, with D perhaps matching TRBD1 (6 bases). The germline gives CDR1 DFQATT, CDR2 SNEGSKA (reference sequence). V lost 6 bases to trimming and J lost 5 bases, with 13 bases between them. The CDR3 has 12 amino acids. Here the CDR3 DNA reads TGCAGTGCGCCTCAGGGGTTGGAGACCCAGTACTTC. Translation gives CSAPQGLETQYF.

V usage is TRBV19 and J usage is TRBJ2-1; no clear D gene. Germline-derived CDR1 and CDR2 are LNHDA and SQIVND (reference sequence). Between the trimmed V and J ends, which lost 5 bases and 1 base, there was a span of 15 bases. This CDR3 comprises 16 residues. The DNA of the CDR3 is TGTGCCAGTAGTCCCGGGCGATTCACTTCCTACAATGAGCAGTTCTTC. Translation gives CASSPGRFTSYNEQFF.

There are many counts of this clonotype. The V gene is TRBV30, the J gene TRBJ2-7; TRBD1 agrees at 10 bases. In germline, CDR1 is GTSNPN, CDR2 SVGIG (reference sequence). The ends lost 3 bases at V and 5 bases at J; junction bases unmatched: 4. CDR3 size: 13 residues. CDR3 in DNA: TGTGCCTGGAGCAGGGACAGGGGAGACGAGCAGTACTTC. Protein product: CAWSRDRGDEQYF.

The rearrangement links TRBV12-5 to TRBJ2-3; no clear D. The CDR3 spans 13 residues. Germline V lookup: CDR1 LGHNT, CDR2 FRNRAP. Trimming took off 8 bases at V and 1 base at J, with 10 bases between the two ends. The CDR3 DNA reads TGTGCTAGTAAGAACTTGGGCACAGATACGCAGTATTTT. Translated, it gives CASKNLGTDTQYF.

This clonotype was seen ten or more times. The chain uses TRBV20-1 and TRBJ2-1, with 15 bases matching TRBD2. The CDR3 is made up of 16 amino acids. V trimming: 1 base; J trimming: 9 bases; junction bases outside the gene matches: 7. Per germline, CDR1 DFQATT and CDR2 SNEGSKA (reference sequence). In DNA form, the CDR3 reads TGCAGTGCTAGAGGGACAGGACTAGCGGGAGGGACTGAGCAGTTCTTC. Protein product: CSARGTGLAGGTEQFF.

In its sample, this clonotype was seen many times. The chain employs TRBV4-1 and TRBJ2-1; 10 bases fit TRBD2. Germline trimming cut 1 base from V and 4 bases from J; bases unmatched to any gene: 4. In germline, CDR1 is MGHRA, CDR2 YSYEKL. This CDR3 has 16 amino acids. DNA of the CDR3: TGCGCCAGCAGCCAAGGCAGGACTAGCGGTTACAATGAGCAGTTCTTC. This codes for CASSQGRTSGYNEQFF.

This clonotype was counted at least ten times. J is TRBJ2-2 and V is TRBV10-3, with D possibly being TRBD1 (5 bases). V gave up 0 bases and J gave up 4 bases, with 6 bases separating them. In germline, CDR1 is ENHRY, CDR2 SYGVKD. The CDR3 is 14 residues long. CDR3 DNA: TGTGCCATCAGTGAGTCGCAGGGCACCGGGGAGCTGTTTTTT. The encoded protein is CAISESQGTGELFF.

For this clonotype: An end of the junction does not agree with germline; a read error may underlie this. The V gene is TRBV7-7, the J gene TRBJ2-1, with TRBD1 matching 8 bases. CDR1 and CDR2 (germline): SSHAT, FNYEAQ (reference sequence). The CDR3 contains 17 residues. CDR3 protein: CASSLERTGGRYNEQFF. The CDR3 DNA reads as TGTGCTAGCAGCTTAGAACGAACAGGGGGGAGGTACAATGAGCAGTTCTTC. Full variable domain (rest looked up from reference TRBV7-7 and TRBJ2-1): GAGVSQSPRYKVTKRGQDVTLRCDPISSHATLYWYQQALGQGPEFLTYFNYEAQPDKSGLPSDRFSAERPEGSISTLTIQRTEQRDSAMYRCASSLERTGGRYNEQFFGPGTRLTVL.

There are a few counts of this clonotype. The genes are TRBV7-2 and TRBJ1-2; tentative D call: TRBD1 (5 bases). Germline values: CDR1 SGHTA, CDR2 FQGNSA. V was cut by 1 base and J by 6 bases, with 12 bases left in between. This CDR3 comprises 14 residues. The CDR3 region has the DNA TGTGCCAGCAGCTTAGTGGGGCGGGGGGATGGCTACACCTTC. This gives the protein CASSLVGRGDGYTF.

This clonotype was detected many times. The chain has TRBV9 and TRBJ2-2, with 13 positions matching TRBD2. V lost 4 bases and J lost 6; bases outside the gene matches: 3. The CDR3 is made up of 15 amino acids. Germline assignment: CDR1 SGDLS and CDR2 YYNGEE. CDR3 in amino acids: CASSTGTSGAGELFF. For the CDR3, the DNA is TGTGCCAGCAGCACAGGGACTAGCGGGGCCGGGGAGCTGTTTTTT.

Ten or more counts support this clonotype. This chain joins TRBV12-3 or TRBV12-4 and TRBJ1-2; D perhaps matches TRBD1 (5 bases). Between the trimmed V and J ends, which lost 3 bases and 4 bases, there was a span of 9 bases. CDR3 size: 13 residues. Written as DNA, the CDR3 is TGTGCCAGCAGTTTGGGGGTAGTCTATGGCTACACCTTC. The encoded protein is CASSLGVVYGYTF.

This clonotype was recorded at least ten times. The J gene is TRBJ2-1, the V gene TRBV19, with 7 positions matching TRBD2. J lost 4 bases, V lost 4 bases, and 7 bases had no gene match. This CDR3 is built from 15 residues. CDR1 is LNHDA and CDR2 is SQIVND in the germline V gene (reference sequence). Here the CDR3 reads CASSRSAGKYNEQFF. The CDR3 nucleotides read TGTGCCAGTAGTAGGTCAGCGGGAAAGTACAATGAGCAGTTCTTC. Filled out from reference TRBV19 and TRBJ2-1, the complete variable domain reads DGGITQSPKYLFRKEGQNVTLSCEQNLNHDAMYWYRQDPGQGLRLIYYSQIVNDFQKGDIAEGYSVSREKKESFPLTVTSAQKNPTAFYLCASSRSAGKYNEQFFGPGTRLTVL.

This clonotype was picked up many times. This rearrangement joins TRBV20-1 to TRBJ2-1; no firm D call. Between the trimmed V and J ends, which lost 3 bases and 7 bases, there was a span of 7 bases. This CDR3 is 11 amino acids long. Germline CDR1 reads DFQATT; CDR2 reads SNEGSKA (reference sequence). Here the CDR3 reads CSASTGNEQFF. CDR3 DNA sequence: TGCAGTGCTAGTACTGGGAATGAGCAGTTCTTC.